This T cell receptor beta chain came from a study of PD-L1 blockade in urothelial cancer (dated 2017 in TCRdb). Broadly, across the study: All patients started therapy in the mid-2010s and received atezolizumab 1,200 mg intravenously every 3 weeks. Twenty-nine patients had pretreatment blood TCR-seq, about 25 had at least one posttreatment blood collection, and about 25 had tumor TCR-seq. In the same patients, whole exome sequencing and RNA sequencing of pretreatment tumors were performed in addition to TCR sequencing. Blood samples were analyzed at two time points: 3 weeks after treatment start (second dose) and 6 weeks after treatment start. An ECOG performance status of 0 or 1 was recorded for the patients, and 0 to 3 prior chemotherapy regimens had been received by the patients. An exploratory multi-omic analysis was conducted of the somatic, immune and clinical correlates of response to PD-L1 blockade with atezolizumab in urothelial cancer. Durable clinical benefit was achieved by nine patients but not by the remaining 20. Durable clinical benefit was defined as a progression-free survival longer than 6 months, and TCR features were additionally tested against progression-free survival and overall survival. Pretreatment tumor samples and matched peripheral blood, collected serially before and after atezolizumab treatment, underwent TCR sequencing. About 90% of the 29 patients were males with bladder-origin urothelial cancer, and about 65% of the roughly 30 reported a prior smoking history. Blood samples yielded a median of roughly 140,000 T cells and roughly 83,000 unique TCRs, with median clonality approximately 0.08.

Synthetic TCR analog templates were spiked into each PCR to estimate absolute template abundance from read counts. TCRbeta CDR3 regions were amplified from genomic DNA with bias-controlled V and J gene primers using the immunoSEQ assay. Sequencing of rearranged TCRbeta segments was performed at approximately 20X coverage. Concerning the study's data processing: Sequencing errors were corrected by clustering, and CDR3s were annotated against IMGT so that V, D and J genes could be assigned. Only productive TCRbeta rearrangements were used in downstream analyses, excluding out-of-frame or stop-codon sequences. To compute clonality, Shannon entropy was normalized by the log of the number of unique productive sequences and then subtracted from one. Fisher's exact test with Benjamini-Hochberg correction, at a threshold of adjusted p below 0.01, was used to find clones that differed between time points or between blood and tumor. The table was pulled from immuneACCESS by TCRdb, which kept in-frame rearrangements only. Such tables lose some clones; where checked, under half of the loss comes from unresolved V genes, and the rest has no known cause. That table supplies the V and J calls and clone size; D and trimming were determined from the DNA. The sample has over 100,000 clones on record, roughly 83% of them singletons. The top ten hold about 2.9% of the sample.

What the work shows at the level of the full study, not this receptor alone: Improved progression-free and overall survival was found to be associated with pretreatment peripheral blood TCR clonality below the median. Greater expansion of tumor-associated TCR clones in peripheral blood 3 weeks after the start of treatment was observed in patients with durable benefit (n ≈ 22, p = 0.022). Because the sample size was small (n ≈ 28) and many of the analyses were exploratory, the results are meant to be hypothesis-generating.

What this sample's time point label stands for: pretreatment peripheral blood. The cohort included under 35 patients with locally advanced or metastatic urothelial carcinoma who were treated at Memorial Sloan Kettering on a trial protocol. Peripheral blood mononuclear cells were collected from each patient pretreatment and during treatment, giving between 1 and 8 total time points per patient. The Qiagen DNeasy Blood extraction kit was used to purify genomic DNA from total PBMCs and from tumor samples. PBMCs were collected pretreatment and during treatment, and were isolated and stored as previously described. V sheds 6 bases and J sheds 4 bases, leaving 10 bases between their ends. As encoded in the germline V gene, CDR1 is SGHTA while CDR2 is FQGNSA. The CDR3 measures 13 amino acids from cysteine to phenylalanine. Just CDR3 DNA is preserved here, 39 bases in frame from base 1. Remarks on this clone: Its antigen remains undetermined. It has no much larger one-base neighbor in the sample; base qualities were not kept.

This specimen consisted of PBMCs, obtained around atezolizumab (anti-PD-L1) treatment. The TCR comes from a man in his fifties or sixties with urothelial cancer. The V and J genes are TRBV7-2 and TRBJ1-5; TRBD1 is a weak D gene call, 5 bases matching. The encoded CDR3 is CASSLPGNQPQHF. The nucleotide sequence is TGTGCCAGCAGTTTACCAGGGAATCAGCCCCAGCATTTT.